This is a list of T cell receptor beta chains from one sample in a study of identical twins. TCRdb reprocessed the 5' RACE reads via MiXCR and lists one record per CDR3 protein. Among under 300,000 distinct CDR3 sequences listed, roughly 13% were seen once. Sequencing was done on a sample of memory (CD45RO+) T cells sorted from blood. Source of these receptors: a woman younger than 30 in good health. Each CDR3 is given with its conserved first and last residue. D genes are given only for firm matches. Rows give clone size only sometimes, using once, few, many, or a class for an expanded clone.

clone size	D gene	V gene	CDR3 length	J gene	CDR3 DNA	CDR3 protein
-	-	TRBV5-1	16	TRBJ1-1	TGCGCCAGCAGCATGGACGGAGGGCGAACGAACACTGAAGCTTTCTTT	CASSMDGGRTNTEAFF
-	TRBD2	TRBV7-9	15	TRBJ2-3	TGTGCCAGCAGCTTATCAGCTAGCGGGGTGGTTACGCAGTATTTT	CASSLSASGVVTQYF
-	TRBD2	TRBV12-3/TRBV12-4	18	TRBJ2-3	TGTGCCAGCAGTTTAGTTATGGCGGGGGGGATTAGCACAGATACGCAGTATTTT	CASSLVMAGGISTDTQYF
many	-	TRBV5-1	12	TRBJ2-7	TGCGCCAGCAGCTTAAGGGGCGACGAGCAGTACTTC	CASSLRGDEQYF
-	TRBD2	TRBV6-5	18	TRBJ2-1	TGTGCCAGCAGTTACGCCGGGACTAGCGGGGGGTTTTACAATGAGCAGTTCTTC	CASSYAGTSGGFYNEQFF
-	TRBD1	TRBV19	15	TRBJ2-7	TGTGCCAGTAGCCGTGGACAGGGGGTAGTGGACGAGCAGTACTTC	CASSRGQGVVDEQYF
-	-	TRBV7-9	14	TRBJ1-5	TGTGCCAGCAGCTTAGGGGGGCCGGACCAGCCCCAGCATTTT	CASSLGGPDQPQHF
-	-	TRBV12-3/TRBV12-4	17	TRBJ2-3	TGTGCCAGCAGTTTTAGTTGGAGGGACAGAAACACAGATACGCAGTATTTT	CASSFSWRDRNTDTQYF
-	-	TRBV5-6	16	TRBJ1-3	TGTGCCAGCAGCATCGGACGCCTGGTGGCTGGAAACACCATATATTTT	CASSIGRLVAGNTIYF
few	-	TRBV15	13	TRBJ2-4	TGTGCCACCAGCGGGGTAGCCAAAAACATTCAGTACTTC	CATSGVAKNIQYF
-	TRBD1	TRBV3-1	17	TRBJ1-5	TGTGCCAGCAGCCAAGACTCGACAGGGAATCTGAATCAGCCCCAGCATTTT	CASSQDSTGNLNQPQHF
few	TRBD1	TRBV20-1	20	TRBJ1-5	TGCAGTGCTAGTTTCAGGGGGGCAGCCCAAGGGGGTTATAGCAATCAGCCCCAGCATTTT	CSASFRGAAQGGYSNQPQHF
medium-sized	TRBD2	TRBV20-1	15	TRBJ2-1	TGCAGTGCTTATCTCGCGGGAGGACTGGGGAGTGAGCAGTTCTTC	CSAYLAGGLGSEQFF
many	-	TRBV5-1	15	TRBJ2-1	TGCGCCAGCAGCCCGTCCGGGGAGTCCTACAATGAGCAGTTCTTC	CASSPSGESYNEQFF
-	-	TRBV6-2/TRBV6-3	13	TRBJ1-1	TGTGCCAGCAGTTACGTTCAGGACACTGAAGCTTTCTTT	CASSYVQDTEAFF
-	TRBD2	TRBV7-8	19	TRBJ2-3	TGTGCCAGCAGCTTACTACCGGGACTAGCGGGGGCCCATCGAGTTACGCAGTATTTT	CASSLLPGLAGAHRVTQYF
few	TRBD2	TRBV7-9	15	TRBJ2-7	TGTGCCAGCAGCTTCAGAGCGGGAGGTGGCCACGAGCAGTACTTC	CASSFRAGGGHEQYF
-	-	TRBV12-3/TRBV12-4	15	TRBJ1-3	TGTGCCAGCAGCCCTGCCGGGACCCAGGGTCACACCATATATTTT	CASSPAGTQGHTIYF
-	TRBD2	TRBV10-3	16	TRBJ2-1	TGTGCCATCAGTGAGATTGGGGTAGCGGGAGAAAATGAGCAGTTCTTC	CAISEIGVAGENEQFF